The source of this TCR beta chain is a study of T cells in Graves' hyperthyroidism and ophthalmopathy. Background on the study: Staff took peripheral blood when the initial diagnosis was made, before any treatment began.

Study-level points and caveats: Stable hyperthyroidism was told apart from ophthalmopathy by a model built on 13 V-J features.

The study included ophthalmopathy patients with Clinical Activity Score at least 3, NOSPECS grade at least 4 and duration under 3 months. The PBMCs studied were ones that came from 10 ml fresh peripheral blood. TCR beta CDR3 regions were amplified from RNA transcripts. A set of HTBI primers served as the primers for a first-round RT-PCR of the TCR CDR3. TCRdb passed the multiplex PCR reads through MiXCR, listing each CDR3 protein once. The sample has around 500,000 distinct CDR3 sequences, more than 15% seen once. With respect to this clonotype: What it binds is not known.

Material: blood. The clonotype comes from a woman in her twenties or thirties with Graves' ophthalmopathy.

In DNA form, the CDR3 reads TGCGCCAGCAGCCAAGAACGTCAGAGGGCTGACTATGGCTACACCTTC. Translating gives CASSQERQRADYGYTF. The chain couples TRBV4-3 to TRBJ1-2, with no clear D. The germline V gene has CDR1 LGHNA and CDR2 YSLEER. The length of the CDR3 is 16 residues. The V end was cut by 0 bases, the J end by 3 bases, with 14 bases between.